This TCR beta chain was documented in a study of T-cell reconstitution after alpha-beta-depleted transplantation in children. CDR1 and CDR2 (germline): SGHDN, FVKESK. This CDR3 comprises 11 residues. Trimming took 1 base from V and 6 from J, leaving 4 bases between them. In regard to this clonotype: Its target is unknown. A read error is possible here, since a much larger clone lies one base away.

Study-wide results and limits: Fresh T-cell production supplied most of the T-cell counts and diversity seen one year after transplant. About two months after transplant, alpha-beta T cells reportedly came from several hundred expanded graft clones. Some patients' high day-60 TCRbeta diversity was traced to surviving recipient T cells and thymic progenitors.

Molecular barcoding with unique molecular identifiers was used for the TCRbeta library. One entry per CDR3 protein results from TCRdb running MiXCR on the PCR reads. The data contain 600,000 to 700,000 distinct CDR3 sequences, 10% to 15% of them singletons. This chain connects TRBV14 to TRBJ2-7; D is unclear. The input for sequencing was PBMCs, taken before TCRalphabeta/CD19-depleted stem cell transplant. This TCR derives from a girl aged 2-9 years with congenital amegakaryocytic thrombocytopenia, due to receive a stem cell transplant. CDR3 nucleotides: TGTGCCAGCAGCCAAGGACCCGAGCAGTACTTC. Its translation: CASSQGPEQYF.